The 14 T cell receptor beta chains listed next were all sequenced from one sample in a study of cytomegalovirus exposure and HLA in healthy donors. The primer mix had 60 Vbeta and 13 Jbeta primers. Produced via immunoSEQ multiplex PCR; TCRdb's table is partial and in-frame only. The sample has 110,000 or so clones, about 76% seen once. The sample consisted of PBMCs. These receptor sequences come from a woman aged 25 to 39 in good health and CMV-seronegative.

In this sample, this clone turned up a few times. The rearrangement joins TRBV30 to TRBJ2-7, with 9 bases aligning to TRBD1. The CDR3 is 17 amino acids. Germline CDR1 reads GTSNPN; CDR2 reads SVGIG (reference sequence). The V segment lost 2 bases and the J segment 2 bases; nucleotides outside the gene matches: 13. The CDR3 coding sequence is TGTGCCTGGAGTAGGGAGACAGGGGGATTTAGGCCCTACGAGCAGTACTTC. It yields the protein CAWSRETGGFRPYEQYF. Variable domain in full (rest from reference TRBV30 and TRBJ2-7): SQTIHQWPATLVQPVGSPLSLECTVEGTSNPNLYWYRQAAGRGLQLLFYSVGIGQISSEVPQNLSASRPQDRQFILSSKKLLLSDSGFYLCAWSRETGGFRPYEQYFGPGTRLTVT.

V is TRBV5-1 and J is TRBJ2-7; 9 bases line up with TRBD2. V gave up 4 bases and J gave up 5 bases; unmatched junction bases: 10. The germline CDR1 and CDR2 sequences are SGHRS and YFSETQ. CDR3 length: 15 residues. The CDR3 sequence is CASSRIASGTHEQYF. The CDR3 region has the DNA TGCGCCAGCAGCCGTATAGCTAGCGGGACCCACGAGCAGTACTTC. The full variable domain, with the rest looked up from reference TRBV5-1 and TRBJ2-7, is KAGVTQTPRYLIKTRGQQVTLSCSPISGHRSVSWYQQTPGQGLQFLFEYFSETQRNKGNFPGRFSGRQFSNSRSEMNVSTLELGDSALYLCASSRIASGTHEQYFGPGTRLTVT.

This chain connects TRBV6-6 to TRBJ2-2; D may be TRBD1 (6 bases). CDR3 length: 11 amino acids. Germline CDR1 and CDR2: MNHNY and SVGAGI (reference sequence). Trimming left V 8 bases short and J 6 bases short, with 7 bases between. CDR3 nucleotides: TGTGCCAGCCGGACAGCCGGGGAGCTGTTTTTT. Protein product: CASRTAGELFF.

The V call is TRBV27, the J call TRBJ2-7; 10 bases are a match to TRBD1. The CDR3 runs 14 residues. V shed 5 bases and J 0 bases; nucleotides not matched to a gene: 1. Per the germline V gene, CDR1 is MNHEY and CDR2 is SMNVEV (reference sequence). CDR3 bases: TGTGCCAGCAGTAGGACAGGGGGCTCCTACGAGCAGTACTTC. Residues: CASSRTGGSYEQYF.

This clone was recorded a few times. This chain joins TRBV7-2 and TRBJ2-2; maybe TRBD2 (6 bases). With 2 bases removed from V and 8 bases from J, the gap between germline ends came to 15 bases. The CDR3 runs 15 residues. The V gene's germline CDR1 is SGHTA and CDR2 FQGNSA. The CDR3 is CASSLSGGIGGELFF. Written as DNA, the CDR3 is TGTGCCAGCAGCTTAAGTGGAGGGATAGGGGGGGAGCTGTTTTTT. Full variable domain (rest looked up from reference TRBV7-2 and TRBJ2-2): GAGVSQSPSNKVTEKGKDVELRCDPISGHTALYWYRQSLGQGLEFLIYFQGNSAPDKSGLPSDRFSAERTGGSVSTLTIQRTQQEDSAVYLCASSLSGGIGGELFFGEGSRLTVL.

This chain joins TRBV7-9 and TRBJ2-2; D may be TRBD1 (5 bases). The CDR3 consists of 16 residues. Germline CDR1 is SEHNR and CDR2 is FQNEAQ (reference sequence). V was clipped by 5 bases and J by 4 bases, with 17 bases between them. CDR3: CASSTSVGRVTGELFF. CDR3 nucleotide sequence: TGTGCCAGCAGCACCAGTGTTGGCAGGGTCACCGGGGAGCTGTTTTTT.

The V call is TRBV7-8, the J call TRBJ2-7; 10 bases fit TRBD2. V was clipped by 1 base and J by 9 bases; unmatched bases: 3. Looked up from germline, CDR1 is SGHVS and CDR2 is FQNEAQ. The CDR3 is made up of 13 amino acids. CDR3 region: CASSLDRLAGQYF. The CDR3 DNA reads TGTGCCAGCAGCTTAGACCGACTAGCGGGGCAGTACTTC.

J is TRBJ2-5 and V is TRBV28, with 7 bases aligning to TRBD2. This CDR3 region has 14 residues. Per the germline V gene, CDR1 is MDHEN and CDR2 is SYDVKM. Trimming removed 7 bases from V and 11 bases from J; junction bases left unmatched: 16. The CDR3 nucleotides read TGTGCCAGCACCGGGAGGACCGATGGGGGAGAGCAGTACTTC. Amino acid sequence: CASTGRTDGGEQYF.

This clone was seen only a few times. The chain has TRBV5-6 and TRBJ2-7; 12 bases are shared with TRBD2. The germline V gene has CDR1 SGHDT and CDR2 YYEEEE. V lost 2 bases to trimming and J lost 6 bases; unmatched junction nucleotides: 6. The CDR3 extends over 15 amino acids. The CDR3 sequence is CASSFLTSGGLEQYF. The CDR3 region has the DNA TGTGCCAGCAGCTTTTTAACTAGCGGGGGGCTCGAGCAGTACTTC.

V and J are TRBV18 and TRBJ1-1; maybe TRBD1 (5 bases). Trimming left V 3 bases short and J 3 bases short, with 26 bases between. The germline V gene encodes CDR1 KGHSH and CDR2 LQKENI. The CDR3 loop spans 19 amino acids. The CDR3 spells CASSPRSSGAGFKDTEAFF. CDR3 DNA sequence: TGTGCCAGCTCACCCCGCTCGTCTGGAGCAGGGTTTAAGGACACTGAAGCTTTCTTT.

Note on this clone: Sequence at one end of the junction differs from germline and may be a read error. V is TRBV7-9 and J is TRBJ2-3, with 7 positions matching TRBD2. The CDR3 sequence is 19 residues long. Germline lookup yields CDR1 SEHNR and CDR2 FQNEAQ (reference sequence). The CDR3 sequence: CSSSLFGPLGSGSTDTQYF. CDR3 sequence (DNA): TGTTCCAGCAGCTTATTCGGGCCCTTAGGTAGCGGGAGCACAGATACGCAGTATTTT.

V gene TRBV7-2 combines with J gene TRBJ1-4, with D perhaps TRBD1 (5 bases). CDR3 length equals 15 residues. V was trimmed by 4 bases and J by 8 bases, leaving 17 bases between them. Germline assignment: CDR1 SGHTA and CDR2 FQGNSA. The CDR3 region has the DNA TGTGCCAGCAGCTCGGCAGGGCGGAAGAACGAAAAACTGTTTTTT. This encodes CASSSAGRKNEKLFF.

This chain's CDR3 is CASSLQVATSPLHF. CDR3 DNA sequence: TGTGCCAGCAGCCTTCAGGTGGCTACTTCACCCCTCCACTTT. V usage is TRBV14 and J usage is TRBJ1-6; D ambiguous. V was shortened by 4 bases and J by 9 bases, with 13 bases between the two germline ends. This CDR3 is 14 amino acids long. Germline V gene sequence: CDR1 SGHDN, CDR2 FVKESK.

This clone showed up just a few times. The V and J genes are TRBV5-4 and TRBJ2-7, with D maybe TRBD1 (6 bases). Per the germline V gene, CDR1 is SGHNT and CDR2 is YYREEE (reference sequence). This CDR3 has 14 amino acids. V lost 4 bases and J 0 bases, leaving 11 bases between the germline ends. In DNA, the CDR3 is TGTGCCAGCAGCGCCCGACAGGCCTCCTACGAGCAGTACTTC. The encoded protein is CASSARQASYEQYF.